A selection of T cell receptor beta chains follows, all from one sample in a study of blood T cell repertoires in COVID-19. The method was immunoSEQ multiplex PCR; TCRdb's version includes in-frame clones alone and lacks a portion of them. The table records around 200,000 clones, around 87% of them present only once. The sample taken for sequencing was peripheral blood. The receptors were gathered from a man aged 40-49 years with active or convalescent COVID-19. Both conserved end residues are part of each CDR3. A D gene is named only where the DNA matches it firmly. Part of the rows lack a size; the others show once, few, many or a class for expanded clones.

J: TRBJ2-3; V: TRBV7-9; size: .; D: .; CDR3: CASSPPITDTQYF; DNA: TGTGCCAGCAGCCCCCCAATCACAGATACGCAGTATTTT
J: TRBJ1-1; V: TRBV20-1; size: .; D: TRBD1; CDR3: CSASPPPDRATEAFF; DNA: TGCAGTGCTAGTCCCCCGCCGGACAGGGCCACTGAAGCTTTCTTT
J: TRBJ2-1; V: TRBV6-5; size: .; D: .; CDR3: CASSIQQYNEQFF; DNA: TGTGCCAGCAGTATACAACAGTACAATGAGCAGTTCTTC
J: TRBJ1-1; V: TRBV7-8; size: .; D: .; CDR3: CASSLRGGMNTEAFF; DNA: TGTGCCAGCAGCTTAAGGGGCGGAATGAACACTGAAGCTTTCTTT
J: TRBJ2-4; V: TRBV28; size: .; D: .; CDR3: CASSPAEIAKNIQYF; DNA: TGTGCCAGCAGTCCCGCGGAGATAGCCAAAAACATTCAGTACTTC
J: TRBJ1-2; V: TRBV19; size: .; D: .; CDR3: CASSIEGAVRKANYGYTF; DNA: TGTGCCAGTAGTATAGAGGGGGCTGTGAGGAAAGCTAACTATGGCTACACCTTC
J: TRBJ2-7; V: TRBV18; size: .; D: .; CDR3: CASSKQGSEQYF; DNA: TGTGCCAGCTCAAAACAGGGATCCGAGCAGTACTTC
J: TRBJ2-1; V: TRBV19; size: .; D: TRBD1; CDR3: CASGQGYEQFF; DNA: TGTGCCAGTGGACAGGGTTATGAGCAGTTCTTC
J: TRBJ1-2; V: TRBV10-1; size: .; D: .; CDR3: CASSPGNYGYTF; DNA: TGCGCCAGCAGTCCAGGGAACTATGGCTACACCTTC
J: TRBJ2-7; V: TRBV1; size: .; D: .; CDR3: CTSSHGLEDYEQYF; DNA: TGCACCAGCAGCCATGGACTGGAAGACTACGAGCAGTACTTC
J: TRBJ1-2; V: TRBV5-1; size: .; D: .; CDR3: CASSRTDGNYGYTF; DNA: TGCGCCAGCAGCCGGACAGATGGGAACTATGGCTACACCTTC
J: TRBJ1-2; V: TRBV5-1; size: .; D: TRBD1; CDR3: CASSLATTGVLDYGYTF; DNA: TGCGCCAGCAGCTTGGCCACGACAGGGGTATTGGACTATGGCTACACCTTC
J: TRBJ1-2; V: TRBV5-6; size: .; D: .; CDR3: CASSRPGGGHGYTF; DNA: TGTGCCAGCAGCAGGCCCGGCGGAGGACATGGCTACACCTTC
J: TRBJ1-1; V: TRBV3-1/TRBV3-2; size: .; D: .; CDR3: CASSQSLAVEEAFF; DNA: TGTGCCAGCAGCCAGAGCTTAGCCGTTGAAGAAGCTTTCTTT
J: TRBJ1-6; V: TRBV7-9; size: .; D: .; CDR3: CASSLRQGGGSPLHF; DNA: TGTGCCAGCAGCTTAAGGCAGGGAGGGGGTTCACCCCTCCACTTT
J: TRBJ1-2; V: TRBV5-6; size: once; D: .; CDR3: CASSRDTVYGYTF; DNA: TGTGCCAGCAGCCGGGACACAGTCTATGGCTACACCTTC
J: TRBJ2-7; V: TRBV11-2; size: .; D: TRBD1; CDR3: CASSLERGRVYEQYF; DNA: TGTGCCAGCAGCTTAGAGAGGGGGCGCGTATACGAGCAGTACTTC
J: TRBJ2-1; V: TRBV11-1; size: .; D: TRBD2; CDR3: CASSRAGGRNEQFF; DNA: TGTGCCAGCAGCCGAGCGGGGGGTAGGAATGAGCAGTTCTTC
J: TRBJ2-1; V: TRBV9; size: .; D: TRBD2; CDR3: CASSVSSGGPGNEQFF; DNA: TGTGCCAGCAGCGTTTCTAGCGGGGGGCCAGGGAATGAGCAGTTCTTC
J: TRBJ1-6; V: TRBV6-6; size: .; D: TRBD1; CDR3: CASSGQGGSPLHF; DNA: TGTGCCAGCAGTGGACAGGGAGGTTCACCCCTCCACTTT
J: TRBJ2-7; V: TRBV27; size: .; D: TRBD1; CDR3: CASSPGTGGYEQYF; DNA: TGTGCCAGCAGTCCCGGGACAGGGGGCTACGAGCAGTACTTC
J: TRBJ2-5; V: TRBV7-9; size: .; D: TRBD2; CDR3: CASSSLSPSGLLAQYF; DNA: TGTGCCAGCAGCTCCCTGTCCCCTAGCGGGCTACTGGCCCAGTACTTC
J: TRBJ2-1; V: TRBV7-3; size: .; D: .; CDR3: CASSPGVSAFYNEQFF; DNA: TGTGCCAGCAGCCCCGGAGTCTCGGCTTTTTACAATGAGCAGTTCTTC
J: TRBJ1-2; V: TRBV6-5; size: .; D: .; CDR3: CASSISLRVGYGYTF; DNA: TGTGCCAGCAGTATCTCCCTCCGGGTGGGTTATGGCTACACCTTC
J: TRBJ2-1; V: TRBV11-3; size: .; D: TRBD1; CDR3: CASSLGRRDRGDNEQFF; DNA: TGTGCCAGCAGCCTAGGCCGGCGGGACAGGGGCGACAATGAGCAGTTCTTC
J: TRBJ1-5; V: TRBV5-1; size: .; D: .; CDR3: CASSLEPNQPQHF; DNA: TGCGCCAGCAGCTTGGAGCCAAATCAGCCCCAGCATTTT
J: TRBJ1-1; V: TRBV29-1; size: .; D: .; CDR3: CSATGYLNTEAFF; DNA: TGCAGCGCTACAGGGTATTTGAACACTGAAGCTTTCTTT
J: TRBJ1-2; V: TRBV30; size: .; D: TRBD1; CDR3: CAWSVRRDSGYTF; DNA: TGTGCCTGGAGTGTACGTAGGGACAGTGGCTACACCTTC
J: TRBJ2-5; V: TRBV24-1; size: .; D: .; CDR3: CATGLGGAQYF; DNA: TGTGCCACCGGGTTAGGAGGGGCCCAGTACTTC
J: TRBJ1-5; V: TRBV2; size: .; D: TRBD1; CDR3: CASSQDRGGNQPQHF; DNA: TGTGCCAGCAGTCAGGACAGGGGTGGCAATCAGCCCCAGCATTTT
J: TRBJ2-2; V: TRBV28; size: .; D: .; CDR3: CASSLSYTGELFF; DNA: TGTGCCAGCAGTTTATCTTATACTGGGGAGCTGTTTTTT
J: TRBJ2-3; V: TRBV7-2; size: .; D: TRBD2; CDR3: CASSSRTSGVTDTQYF; DNA: TGTGCCAGCAGCTCCCGGACTAGCGGGGTAACAGATACGCAGTATTTT
J: TRBJ2-1; V: TRBV7-2; size: once; D: .; CDR3: CASSLGQGSYNEQFF; DNA: TGTGCCAGCAGCTTAGGTCAGGGGTCCTACAATGAGCAGTTCTTC
J: TRBJ2-3; V: TRBV7-2; size: few; D: .; CDR3: CASSTRAKDTQYF; DNA: TGTGCCAGCAGCACACGAGCGAAAGATACGCAGTATTTT
J: TRBJ1-1; V: TRBV9; size: .; D: TRBD1; CDR3: CASSVQTGRTEAFF; DNA: TGTGCCAGCAGCGTCCAGACAGGGCGGACTGAAGCTTTCTTT
J: TRBJ1-2; V: TRBV12-3/TRBV12-4; size: .; D: .; CDR3: CASSLDTGYTF; DNA: TGTGCCAGCAGTTTGGACACCGGCTACACCTTC
J: TRBJ2-5; V: TRBV20-1; size: .; D: TRBD2; CDR3: CSASWLAGGRRAETQYF; DNA: TGCAGTGCTAGTTGGCTAGCGGGGGGCCGCCGGGCAGAGACCCAGTACTTC
J: TRBJ2-7; V: TRBV4-1; size: .; D: TRBD1; CDR3: CASSQGTGGGYEQYF; DNA: TGCGCCAGCAGCCAAGGGACAGGGGGCGGCTACGAGCAGTACTTC